The rows below give T cell receptor beta chains drawn from one sample of a study of vaccination and CD4 T cells after COVID-19. One entry per CDR3 protein, called by TCRdb with MiXCR from the PCR reads. The sample holds 20,000 to 25,000 distinct CDR3 sequences; under 60% are singletons and the top ten take approximately 0.93%. This sample comprised CD4+ T cells from blood, obtained before SARS-CoV-2 vaccination. These receptors were obtained from a human donor who had recovered from COVID-19. Both conserved end residues are part of each CDR3. D genes are given only for firm matches. Clone size is shown for a subset of rows, as once, few, many or a class of expanded clone.

clone_size,v_call,j_call,d_call,cdr3_nt,cdr3_aa
NA,TRBV7-9,TRBJ2-2,NA,TGTGCCAGCAGCTTGGACGGGCTGGCGAACACCGGGGAGCTGTTTTTT,CASSLDGLANTGELFF
NA,TRBV20-1,TRBJ1-1,NA,TGCAGTGCTAGAGATCGTGAGGGCAGGACTGAAGCTTTCTTT,CSARDREGRTEAFF
few,TRBV7-9,TRBJ2-7,NA,TGTGCCAGCAGGTCTACAGGGGCTCGGGGGTCCGAGCAGTACTTC,CASRSTGARGSEQYF
few,TRBV19,TRBJ1-6,NA,TGTGCCAGTAGTATCGGTGGGGGACGTTATAATTCACCCCTCCACTTT,CASSIGGGRYNSPLHF
NA,TRBV28,TRBJ2-7,NA,TGTGCCAGCAGTTTACATTCAATAATATCCTACGAGCAGTACTTC,CASSLHSIISYEQYF
NA,TRBV5-4,TRBJ1-6,NA,TGTGCCAGCAGCTCTCGGATGGGGGGTTATAATTCACCCCTCCACTTT,CASSSRMGGYNSPLHF
NA,TRBV15,TRBJ2-7,NA,TGTGCCACCAGCAGATTAGTACAGGATTACGAGCAGTACTTC,CATSRLVQDYEQYF
NA,TRBV20-1,TRBJ2-1,NA,TGCAGTGCTAGAGATCTCAAGGGGCACCTTGAGCAGTTCTTC,CSARDLKGHLEQFF
NA,TRBV28,TRBJ2-3,NA,TGTGCCAGCCGGGGTCCTACAGATACGCAGTATTTT,CASRGPTDTQYF
few,TRBV20-1,TRBJ1-1,NA,TGCAGTGCTAGATCCCCGGGACTGAACACTGAAGCTTTCTTT,CSARSPGLNTEAFF
once,TRBV20-1,TRBJ2-7,TRBD2,TGCAGTGCTATATCCGGGAGGTCGTCCTACGAGCAGTACTTC,CSAISGRSSYEQYF
NA,TRBV24-1,TRBJ2-3,TRBD1,TGTGCCACCAGTGATTTTACGGGACAGAGCACAGATACGCAGTATTTT,CATSDFTGQSTDTQYF
NA,TRBV29-1,TRBJ2-5,TRBD2,TGCAGCGTGACAGGGACTAGCGGGAGACGGGAGACCCAGTACTTC,CSVTGTSGRRETQYF
NA,TRBV7-9,TRBJ2-5,TRBD2,TGTGCCAGCAGCCGGACTAGCGGATGGGAGACCCAGTACTTC,CASSRTSGWETQYF
NA,TRBV6-1,TRBJ2-1,NA,TGTGCCAGCAGTAGGGACCCCAGCGGGTACAATGAGCAGTTCTTC,CASSRDPSGYNEQFF
NA,TRBV7-2,TRBJ2-7,TRBD1,TGTGCCAGCAGCCCGGACAGGGCGGGGTACGAGCAGTACTTC,CASSPDRAGYEQYF
few,TRBV20-1,TRBJ2-5,TRBD2,TGCAGTGCTAGAGGAGGGGGGCGGGGGACTAGTGAGACCCAGTACTTC,CSARGGGRGTSETQYF
NA,TRBV28,TRBJ2-7,TRBD1,TGTGCCAGCAACCTACTTTACAGGGGCGAGCAGTACTTC,CASNLLYRGEQYF
few,TRBV19,TRBJ1-2,NA,TGTGCCAGTAGTGGACCCCCCGGGGGAGGTAACTATGGCTACACCTTC,CASSGPPGGGNYGYTF
NA,TRBV24-1,TRBJ2-1,TRBD2,TGTGCCACCAGTGTTGCGGGAGAGGACAATGAGCAGTTCTTC,CATSVAGEDNEQFF
NA,TRBV7-9,TRBJ2-2,NA,TGTGCCAGCAGCTTAGCGCTGAGGACAGCGAACACCGGGGAGCTGTTTTTT,CASSLALRTANTGELFF
NA,TRBV6-2/TRBV6-3,TRBJ2-2,NA,TGTGCCAGCATCGAGGGGGGGACCGGGGAGCTGTTTTTT,CASIEGGTGELFF
NA,TRBV6-1,TRBJ2-3,NA,TGTGCCAGCAGTAACGACAGGGGAGGGGACACAGATACGCAGTATTTT,CASSNDRGGDTDTQYF
NA,TRBV24-1,TRBJ2-7,NA,TGTGCCACCAGTGACCACTACGAGCAGTACTTC,CATSDHYEQYF
NA,TRBV11-2,TRBJ2-5,TRBD2,TGTGCCAGCAGCTTGGGGGGGGTCGGAGAGACCCAGTACTTC,CASSLGGVGETQYF
NA,TRBV6-1,TRBJ2-7,NA,TGTGCCAGCACCCAAGGGGTGTCCTACGAGCAGTACTTC,CASTQGVSYEQYF
NA,TRBV29-1,TRBJ2-1,NA,TGCAGCGTTTCAACGATCGGGGCAGGCTCCTACAATGAGCAGTTCTTC,CSVSTIGAGSYNEQFF
NA,TRBV11-2,TRBJ2-1,TRBD2,TGTGCCAGCAGCCCGTCCCGGCGCGGGAGGAGGGATGAGCAGTTCTTC,CASSPSRRGRRDEQFF
NA,TRBV29-1,TRBJ2-1,TRBD2,TGCAGCGTCGGACTAGGACTGTACAATGAGCAGTTCTTC,CSVGLGLYNEQFF
few,TRBV27,TRBJ2-5,NA,TGTGCCAGCAGTGAGCTAGCGAAAGAGACCCAGTACTTC,CASSELAKETQYF
NA,TRBV28,TRBJ1-2,NA,TGTGCCAGCAGTTTGGGGGGGCGCAACTATGGCTACACCTTC,CASSLGGRNYGYTF
NA,TRBV6-2/TRBV6-3,TRBJ2-3,TRBD2,TGTGCCAGCAGTTACCTCCGGACTAGCGCGGGCACAGATACGCAGTATTTT,CASSYLRTSAGTDTQYF
NA,TRBV6-2/TRBV6-3,TRBJ1-5,NA,TGTGCCAGCAGTTACTCCTCCGGGAGGGGTAGCAATCAGCCCCAGCATTTT,CASSYSSGRGSNQPQHF
NA,TRBV19,TRBJ2-7,TRBD1,TGTGCCAGTAGACAGGGGGCACGTACCTACGAGCAGTACTTC,CASRQGARTYEQYF
NA,TRBV15,TRBJ1-5,NA,TGTGCCACCAGCAGACAGGGGCTCAATCAGCCCCAGCATTTT,CATSRQGLNQPQHF
NA,TRBV2,TRBJ2-3,NA,TGTGCCAGCTGTGCCTATAATCCCAGCACAGATACGCAGTATTTT,CASCAYNPSTDTQYF
NA,TRBV4-3,TRBJ2-2,TRBD2,TGCGCCAGCAGCCAAGGGAACGGGGGGAGCACCGGGGAGCTGTTTTTT,CASSQGNGGSTGELFF
NA,TRBV25-1,TRBJ1-6,NA,TGTGCCAGCAGTGACAGTCAGGGCCCTCAGGGTAGGATCCACTTT,CASSDSQGPQGRIHF
NA,TRBV6-1,TRBJ1-4,NA,TGTGCCAGCAGTGACATGGCCTCCTTCAATGAAAAACTGTTTTTT,CASSDMASFNEKLFF
NA,TRBV18,TRBJ1-1,NA,TGTGCCAGCTCACCACCGGGGCGGAATGAAGCTTTCTTT,CASSPPGRNEAFF
NA,TRBV7-9,TRBJ2-7,NA,TGTGCCAGCAGCTTTGGCCCCCCACCCTACGAGCAGTACTTC,CASSFGPPPYEQYF
NA,TRBV6-5,TRBJ1-4,NA,TGTGCCAGCAGTTACCACCGACGGGAAAAACTGTTTTTT,CASSYHRREKLFF
NA,TRBV30,TRBJ2-5,NA,TGTGCCTGGAGTGTAGCGGAAGAGACCCAGTACTTC,CAWSVAEETQYF
NA,TRBV10-3,TRBJ1-1,NA,TGTGCCATCAGTCCCCTAGGCGCGGACGACACTGAAGCTTTCTTT,CAISPLGADDTEAFF
NA,TRBV28,TRBJ2-7,NA,TGTGCCAGCAGTTACAGGTACGAGCAGTACTTC,CASSYRYEQYF
few,TRBV6-1,TRBJ1-6,NA,TGTGCCAGCAGCCCCGGGGGCTACAATAATTCACCCCTCCACTTT,CASSPGGYNNSPLHF
few,TRBV20-1,TRBJ2-1,TRBD2,TGCAGTGCTACTCCCCTAGCGGGCTGGTCCGTCGATGAGCAGTTCTTC,CSATPLAGWSVDEQFF
once,TRBV20-1,TRBJ1-1,NA,TGCAGTGCTAGAGATCTTTCTGAAGCTTTCTTT,CSARDLSEAFF
NA,TRBV6-5,TRBJ1-6,NA,TGTGCCAGCAGTTACTCGCCCGGGGGCCACAATTCACCCCTCCACTTT,CASSYSPGGHNSPLHF
few,TRBV7-6,TRBJ2-5,NA,TGTGCCAGCAGCTTAGGGACGCAGAAGACCCAGTACTTC,CASSLGTQKTQYF
NA,TRBV6-2/TRBV6-3,TRBJ2-3,TRBD2,TGTGCCAGCAGTTGGGGACTAGCGGGAGGACAGGATACGCAGTATTTT,CASSWGLAGGQDTQYF
NA,TRBV20-1,TRBJ2-3,NA,TGCAGTGCTAAGCGGGGCACAGATACGCAGTATTTT,CSAKRGTDTQYF
NA,TRBV6-2/TRBV6-3,TRBJ2-3,NA,TGTGCCAGCGAGCCAACTAGCACAGATACGCAGTATTTT,CASEPTSTDTQYF
NA,TRBV7-8,TRBJ1-1,NA,TGTGCCAGCAGCTTTTTCGGGGAGATACCTGAAGCTTTCTTT,CASSFFGEIPEAFF
NA,TRBV6-1,TRBJ1-5,TRBD1,TGTGCCAGCAGTAAGCAGGGGGGATATGATCAGCCCCAGCATTTT,CASSKQGGYDQPQHF